At least ten counts were recorded for the clone carrying this T cell receptor beta chain. Its antigen is unknown. Authors of the study amplified TCR beta CDR3 regions from RNA transcripts. TCR CDR3 underwent first-round RT-PCR with the HTBI primer set. TCRdb re-analysed the multiplex PCR reads in MiXCR, keeping a single row per CDR3 protein. Of about 300,000 distinct CDR3 sequences in the sample, roughly a fifth are singletons; the top ten hold under 45%. Looked up from germline, CDR1 is SGHKS and CDR2 is YYEKEE (reference sequence). This CDR3 comprises 16 residues. V lost 0 bases and J lost 0, with 9 bases in between. The cohort's ophthalmopathy patients, a group with duration under 3 months, had a Clinical Activity Score of at least 3 and a NOSPECS grade of at least 4. Diagnoses were established using clinical symptoms, serum thyroxine and TRAb, thyroid ultrasound and orbital computed tomography.

The data were obtained in a study of T cells in Graves' hyperthyroidism and ophthalmopathy. Study conclusions and caveats: The majority of expanded thyroid clonotypes above 0.001 also appeared in blood.

The receptor was isolated from a man aged 50-59 years with Graves' ophthalmopathy. The sample consisted of blood. The chain has TRBV5-5 and TRBJ2-2; D might be TRBD2 (6 bases). CDR3 loop: CASSLGPGANTGELFF. In DNA form, the CDR3 reads TGTGCCAGCAGCTTGGGTCCGGGGGCGAACACCGGGGAGCTGTTTTTT.